These 10 T cell receptor beta chains originate from one sample sequenced in a study of T cell repertoires in cytomegalovirus infection. TCRdb re-called the reads through MiXCR, storing one row per CDR3 protein. The profile shows just under 550,000 distinct CDR3 sequences, more than 20% of them singletons. What was sequenced was PBMCs. The receptors shown here come from a human donor in good health (CMV status not recorded). Some clones in this sample may be carry-over from other donors' samples.

The rearrangement uses TRBV28 and TRBJ2-7, with no clear D. V shed 5 bases and J shed 5 bases, with 16 bases lying between them. There are 14 residues in the CDR3. In germline, CDR1 is MDHEN, CDR2 SYDVKM. CDR3 region: CASSEYGVLDEQYF. CDR3 nucleotide sequence: TGTGCCAGCAGTGAGTATGGGGTTTTGGACGAGCAGTACTTC.

This clonotype was found many times. This sequence joins TRBV7-2 and TRBJ2-3; 8 positions match TRBD2. The CDR3 is 11 amino acids. Losses at the gene ends were 6 bases for V and 15 bases for J; bases not matched to a gene: 8. Germline loops: CDR1 SGHTA, CDR2 FQGNSA. The CDR3 is CASSPGTSLYF. Here the CDR3 DNA reads TGTGCCAGCAGTCCCGGGACTAGTTTATATTTT.

This clonotype has just a few counts. The chain links TRBV28 to TRBJ2-1, with 9 bases matching TRBD2. V lost 7 bases and J lost 8; bases outside the gene matches: 9. Germline V gene data show CDR1 as MDHEN and CDR2 as SYDVKM. This CDR3 has 14 residues. The CDR3 DNA reads as TGTGCCAGCATCTGGGGCGGGAGGGCCGATGAGCAGTTCTTC. Translation: CASIWGGRADEQFF.

The chain couples TRBV6-2 or TRBV6-3 to TRBJ2-7; 9 bases align to TRBD1. This CDR3 has 13 amino acids. Looked up from germline, CDR1 is MNHEY and CDR2 is SVGEGT. With 10 bases clipped from V and 7 bases from J, the junction kept 11 bases outside the gene matches. The CDR3 region is CATRTGVSREQYV. The CDR3 DNA reads as TGTGCCACCCGGACAGGGGTATCACGAGAGCAGTACGTC.

The chain carries TRBV5-1 and TRBJ1-2; 10 bases line up with TRBD1. This CDR3 is built from 16 residues. Germline CDR1 is SGHRS and CDR2 is YFSETQ. V shed 2 bases, J shed 5 bases, and the junction held 9 bases outside the gene matches. The CDR3 bases are TGCGCCAGCAGCTTTAACCCGGGACAGGGGATTTATGGCTACACCTTC. It is translated as CASSFNPGQGIYGYTF.

This clonotype has at least ten counts. The J gene is TRBJ2-1, the V gene TRBV12-3 or TRBV12-4; D is uncertain. V was clipped by 10 bases and J by 5 bases, with 21 bases between them. The CDR3 consists of 15 residues. Written as DNA, the CDR3 is TGTGCCACTACTACCTCCCTTAGGGTAAACAATGAGCAGTTCTTC. This gives the protein CATTTSLRVNNEQFF.

This clonotype was observed at least ten times. The V call is TRBV7-2, the J call TRBJ2-5, with TRBD2 matching 11 bases. V gave up 0 bases and J gave up 1 base; unmatched junction bases: 1. CDR1 and CDR2 from the germline V gene are SGHTA and FQGNSA. The CDR3 is made up of 16 amino acids. CDR3: CASSLAGLAVQETQYF. The CDR3 DNA reads TGTGCCAGCAGCTTAGCGGGACTAGCGGTCCAAGAGACCCAGTACTTC.

The chain carries TRBV11-2 and TRBJ2-7; 7 bases are shared with TRBD1. CDR1 and CDR2 from the germline V gene are SGHAT and FQNNGV. With 4 bases clipped from V and 6 bases from J, the junction kept 9 bases outside the gene matches. This CDR3 comprises 14 residues. CDR3 coding DNA: TGTGCCAGCAGCTCCAGACAGGGTGATAGCGAGCAGTACTTC. As protein: CASSSRQGDSEQYF.

J is TRBJ1-2 and V is TRBV7-2; TRBD1 aligns across 10 bases. CDR1 and CDR2 from the germline V gene are SGHTA and FQGNSA. There are 17 residues in the CDR3. V shed 5 bases, J shed 0 bases, and the junction held 9 bases outside the gene matches. The CDR3: CASSISPGTGANYGYTF. CDR3 in DNA: TGTGCCAGCAGCATCTCCCCCGGGACAGGGGCTAACTATGGCTACACCTTC.

The chain links TRBV6-2 or TRBV6-3 to TRBJ2-1, with 7 positions matching TRBD2. This CDR3 has 17 residues. Germline loops: CDR1 MNHEY, CDR2 SVGEGT. The ends lost 2 bases at V and 5 bases at J; junction bases unmatched: 12. The CDR3 nucleotides read TGTGCCAGCAGTTACCCCTTGGCGGCTAGCGGCCACAATGAGCAGTTCTTC. Its translation is CASSYPLAASGHNEQFF.